This T cell receptor (beta chain) was obtained from a study of blood T cell repertoires in COVID-19. Individuals drawn from 20 to 30 US areas were about 18 to 90 years old. Cohorts were determined from participant-reported clinical history. The recovered donors of Cohort 3 showed two negative PCRs, clearance, or symptom resolution. Study processing details: From reference gene primer amplification, estimates of nucleated cell counts were derived. The protocol was immunoSEQ multiplex PCR, while the TCRdb copy is restricted to in-frame clones and leaves out a portion. V, J and clone size are taken as reported in that table, and D and trimming were inferred from the DNA itself. The data contain roughly 400,000 clones, roughly nine tenths of them seen just once; the ten biggest clones take up 1.5% to 2%. About this clone itself: Other DNA sequences of this sample code for an identical CDR3.

The receptor's source is a woman aged 30 to 39 who had recovered from COVID-19. The sequenced sample was PBMCs or T cells enriched from blood (not recorded which).

This CDR3 reads CSVAGTGGIYGYTF. The CDR3 nucleotides read TGCAGCGTGGCCGGGACAGGGGGCATCTATGGCTACACCTTC. The gene calls are TRBV29-1 and TRBJ1-2; 12 bases are shared with TRBD1. Germline trimming cut 6 bases from V and 4 bases from J; bases unmatched to any gene: 6. Per germline, CDR1 SQVTM and CDR2 ANQGSEA. The CDR3 is 14 amino acids.